Below are 7 T cell receptor beta chains sequenced from a single sample in a study of OX40 agonist ivuxolimab in advanced cancers. Profiling relied on immunoSEQ multiplex PCR, and the TCRdb table lists in-frame clones only, not all of them. The repertoire includes more than 80,000 clones, under 90% of them detected once, and 1.5% to 2.5% sits in the top ten. This sample comprised CD4+ or CD8+ T cells sorted from blood, obtained in a trial of the OX40 agonist ivuxolimab. The receptors come from an adult with an advanced solid tumor such as melanoma, head and neck, liver or kidney cancer.

This rearrangement joins TRBV7-9 to TRBJ2-7; 7 bases match TRBD2. Germline lookup yields CDR1 SEHNR and CDR2 FQNEAQ (reference sequence). V dropped 1 base and J dropped 0; count of bases not matched to a gene: 3. The CDR3 totals 15 residues. The CDR3 DNA reads TGTGCCAGCAGCTTAGTAGCGGGTGGCTCCTACGAGCAGTACTTC. As protein: CASSLVAGGSYEQYF.

V gene TRBV19 combines with J gene TRBJ2-1; TRBD1 matches at 9 bases. Germline lookup yields CDR1 LNHDA and CDR2 SQIVND (reference sequence). V dropped 4 bases and J dropped 6; count of bases not matched to a gene: 7. This CDR3 contains 15 residues. DNA of the CDR3: TGTGCCAGTAGTACCGACAGGGGGAACCCCAATGAGCAGTTCTTC. Amino acids: CASSTDRGNPNEQFF.

V and J are TRBV2 and TRBJ2-3; 14 bases agree with TRBD2. CDR3 length: 18 amino acids. The V gene end was trimmed by 7 bases and the J gene end by 4 bases; junction bases not matched to a gene: 13. Germline V gives CDR1 SNHLY, CDR2 FYNNEI. The CDR3 is CASTGTSGSSLISDTQYF. The DNA for the CDR3 is TGTGCCAGCACCGGGACTAGCGGGAGTTCGTTAATTTCAGATACGCAGTATTTT.

Only one count was recorded for this clone. The chain carries TRBV7-3 and TRBJ2-3, with D uncertain. Deletions cut 3 bases from V and 2 bases from J, with 9 bases between. Germline V gene lookup returns CDR1 SGHTA and CDR2 FQGTGA. The CDR3 covers 14 residues. The CDR3 nucleotides are TGTGCCAGCAGCTTCGGACCCAACACAGATACGCAGTATTTT. Amino acid sequence: CASSFGPNTDTQYF.

The chain joins TRBV21-1 to TRBJ2-1; the DNA was not compared with TRBD1, the D call given in the table. TRBV21-1 is described as a pseudogene. The CDR3 runs to 16 residues. DNA of the CDR3: TGTGCCAGCAGCTCCAGAAGGGACAGCCTACTTGATGAGCAGTTCTTC. It codes for CASSSRRDSLLDEQFF.

The rearrangement uses TRBV2 and TRBJ2-3; D may correspond to TRBD1 or TRBD2 (6 bases each). The V end lost 10 bases, the J end lost 3 bases, and 17 bases lay between the germline ends. Germline assignment: CDR1 SNHLY and CDR2 FYNNEI. The CDR3 is made up of 14 amino acids. CDR3 in DNA: TGTGCCAACCGGATACAGGGAGGTACAGATACGCAGTATTTT. It encodes CANRIQGGTDTQYF. Variable domain in full (rest from reference TRBV2 and TRBJ2-3): EPEVTQTPSHQVTQMGQEVILRCVPISNHLYFYWYRQILGQKVEFLVSFYNNEISEKSEIFDDQFSVERPDGSNFTLKIRSTKLEDSAMYFCANRIQGGTDTQYFGPGTRLTVL.

This clone was counted only a few times. V gene TRBV29-1 combines with J gene TRBJ2-5; 8 nucleotides line up with TRBD1. Germline V gene sequence: CDR1 SQVTM, CDR2 ANQGSEA. V shed 7 bases, J shed 1 base, and the junction held 11 bases outside the gene matches. There are 15 residues in the CDR3. As DNA, the CDR3 is TGCAGCGCGAAACGACAGGGGACGGGCCAAGAGACCCAGTACTTC. Its translation is CSAKRQGTGQETQYF.